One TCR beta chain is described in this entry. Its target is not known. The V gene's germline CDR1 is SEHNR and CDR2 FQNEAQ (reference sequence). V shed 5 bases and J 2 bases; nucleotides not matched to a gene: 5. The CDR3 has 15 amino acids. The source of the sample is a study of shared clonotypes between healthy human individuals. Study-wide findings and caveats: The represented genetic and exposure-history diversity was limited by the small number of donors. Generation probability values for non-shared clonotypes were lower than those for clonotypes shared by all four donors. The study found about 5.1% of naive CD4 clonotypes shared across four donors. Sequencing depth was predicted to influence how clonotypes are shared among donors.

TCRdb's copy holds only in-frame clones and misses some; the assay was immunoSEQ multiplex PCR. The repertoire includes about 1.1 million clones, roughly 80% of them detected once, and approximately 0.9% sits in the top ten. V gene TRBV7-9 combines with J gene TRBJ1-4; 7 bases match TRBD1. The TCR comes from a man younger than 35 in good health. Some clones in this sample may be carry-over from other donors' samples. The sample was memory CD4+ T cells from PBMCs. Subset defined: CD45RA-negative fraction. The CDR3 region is CASSAQGGTNEKLFF. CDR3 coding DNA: TGTGCCAGCAGCGCCCAGGGGGGGACTAATGAAAAACTGTTTTTT.